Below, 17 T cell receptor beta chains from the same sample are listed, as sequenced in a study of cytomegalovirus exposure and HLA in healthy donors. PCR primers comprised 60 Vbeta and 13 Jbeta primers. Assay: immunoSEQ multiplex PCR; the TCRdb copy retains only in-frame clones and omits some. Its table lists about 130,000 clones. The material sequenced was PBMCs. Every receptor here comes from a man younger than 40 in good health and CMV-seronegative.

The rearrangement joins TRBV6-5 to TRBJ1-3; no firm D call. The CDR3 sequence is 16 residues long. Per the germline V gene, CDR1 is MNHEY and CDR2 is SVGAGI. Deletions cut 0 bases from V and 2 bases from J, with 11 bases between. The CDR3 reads CASSYSSRSTGNTIYF. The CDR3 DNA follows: TGTGCCAGCAGTTACTCGAGCAGGTCAACTGGAAACACCATATATTTT.

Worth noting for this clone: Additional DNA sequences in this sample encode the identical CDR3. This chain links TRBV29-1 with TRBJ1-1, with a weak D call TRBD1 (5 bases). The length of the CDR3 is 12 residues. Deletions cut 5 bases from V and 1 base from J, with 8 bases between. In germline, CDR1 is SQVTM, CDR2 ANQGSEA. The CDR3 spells CSVSRGNTEAFF. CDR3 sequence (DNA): TGCAGCGTTTCAAGGGGGAACACTGAAGCTTTCTTT.

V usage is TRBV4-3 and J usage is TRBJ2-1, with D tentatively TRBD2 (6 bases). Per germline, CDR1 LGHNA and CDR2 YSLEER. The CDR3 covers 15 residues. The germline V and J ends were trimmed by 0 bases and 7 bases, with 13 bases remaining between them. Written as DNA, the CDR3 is TGCGCCAGCAGCCAAGATGTCCGGGAGAGGAATGAGCAGTTCTTC. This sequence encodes CASSQDVRERNEQFF.

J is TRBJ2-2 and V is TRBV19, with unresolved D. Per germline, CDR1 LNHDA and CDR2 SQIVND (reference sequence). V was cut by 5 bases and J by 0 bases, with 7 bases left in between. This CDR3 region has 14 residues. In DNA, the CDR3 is TGTGCCAGTAGTTTTGTAGCGAACACCGGGGAGCTGTTTTTT. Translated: CASSFVANTGELFF.

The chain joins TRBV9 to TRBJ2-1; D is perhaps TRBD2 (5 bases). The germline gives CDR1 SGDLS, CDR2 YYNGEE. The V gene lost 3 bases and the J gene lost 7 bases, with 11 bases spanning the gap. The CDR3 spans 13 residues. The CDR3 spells CASSGGPGNEQFF. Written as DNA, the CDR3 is TGTGCCAGCAGCGGAGGGCCTGGTAATGAGCAGTTCTTC.

CDR3 sequence reads: CASSPQRQGNGNTIYF. The CDR3 region has the DNA TGTGCCAGCAGCCCTCAGCGACAGGGGAACGGAAACACCATATATTTT. The J gene is TRBJ1-3, the V gene TRBV7-2; 8 nucleotides match TRBD1. Trimming took 5 bases from V and 4 from J; bases not matched to a gene: 10. CDR1 and CDR2 from the germline V gene are SGHTA and FQGNSA. This CDR3 has 16 amino acids.

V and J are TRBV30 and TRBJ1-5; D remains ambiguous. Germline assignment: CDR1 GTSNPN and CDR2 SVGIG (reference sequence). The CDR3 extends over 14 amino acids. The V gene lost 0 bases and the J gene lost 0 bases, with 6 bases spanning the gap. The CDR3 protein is CAWSVASSNQPQHF. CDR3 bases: TGTGCCTGGAGTGTAGCAAGTAGCAATCAGCCCCAGCATTTT.

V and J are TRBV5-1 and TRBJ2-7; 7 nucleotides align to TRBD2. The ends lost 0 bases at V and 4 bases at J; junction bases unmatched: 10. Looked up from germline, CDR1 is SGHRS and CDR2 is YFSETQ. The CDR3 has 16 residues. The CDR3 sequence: CASSLAGASGLYEQYF. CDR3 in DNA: TGCGCCAGCAGCTTGGCCGGGGCTAGCGGACTATACGAGCAGTACTTC.

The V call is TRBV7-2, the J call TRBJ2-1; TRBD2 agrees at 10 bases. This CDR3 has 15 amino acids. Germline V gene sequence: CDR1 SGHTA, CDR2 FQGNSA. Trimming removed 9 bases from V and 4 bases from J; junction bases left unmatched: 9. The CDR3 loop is CASYPGLAKYNEQFF. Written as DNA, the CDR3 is TGTGCCAGTTACCCGGGACTAGCGAAATACAATGAGCAGTTCTTC.

The CDR3 reads CASSIPGEGQNTYEQYF. CDR3 coding DNA: TGTGCCAGCAGTATTCCCGGTGAGGGACAGAACACCTACGAGCAGTACTTC. V and J are TRBV28 and TRBJ2-7; TRBD1 matches at 7 bases. Trimming cost V 5 bases and J 2 bases; bases outside gene matches: 15. This CDR3 contains 17 residues. Germline V gene data show CDR1 as MDHEN and CDR2 as SYDVKM.

In nucleotides, the CDR3 is TGTGCCACCAGCAGAGGGGACAGTACCTACAATGAGCAGTTCTTC. It specifies CATSRGDSTYNEQFF. The chain links TRBV15 to TRBJ2-1; 7 bases line up with TRBD1. Germline CDR1 LNHNV, CDR2 YYDKDF (reference sequence). The CDR3 runs 15 residues. Trimming cost V 1 base and J 2 bases; bases outside gene matches: 2.

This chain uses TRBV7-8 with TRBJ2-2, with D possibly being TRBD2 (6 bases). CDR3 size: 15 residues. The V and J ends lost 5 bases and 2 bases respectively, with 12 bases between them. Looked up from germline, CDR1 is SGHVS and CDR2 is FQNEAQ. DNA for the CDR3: TGTGCCAGCAGCGCAAGACTAGATAACACCGGGGAGCTGTTTTTT. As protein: CASSARLDNTGELFF. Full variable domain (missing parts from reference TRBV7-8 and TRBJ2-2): GAGVSQSPRYKVAKRGQDVALRCDPISGHVSLFWYQQALGQGPEFLTYFQNEAQLDKSGLPSDRFFAERPEGSVSTLKIQRTQQEDSAVYLCASSARLDNTGELFFGEGSRLTVL.

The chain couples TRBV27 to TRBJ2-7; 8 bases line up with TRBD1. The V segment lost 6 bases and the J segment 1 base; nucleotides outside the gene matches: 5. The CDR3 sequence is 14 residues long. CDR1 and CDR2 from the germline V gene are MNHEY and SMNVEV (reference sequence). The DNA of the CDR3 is TGTGCCAGCAGCCCAGACAGGGGATCCTACGAGCAGTACTTC. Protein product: CASSPDRGSYEQYF.

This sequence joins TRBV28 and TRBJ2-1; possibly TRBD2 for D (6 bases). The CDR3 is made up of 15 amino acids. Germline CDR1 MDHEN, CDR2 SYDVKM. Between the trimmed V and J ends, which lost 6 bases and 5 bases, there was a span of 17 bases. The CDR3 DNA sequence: TGTGCCAGCAGGGGGAGTGGGGGGTCCGACAATGAGCAGTTCTTC. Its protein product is CASRGSGGSDNEQFF.

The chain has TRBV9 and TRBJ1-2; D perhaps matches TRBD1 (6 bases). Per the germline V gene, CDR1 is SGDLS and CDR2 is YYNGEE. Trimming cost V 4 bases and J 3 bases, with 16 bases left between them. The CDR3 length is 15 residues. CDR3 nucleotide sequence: TGTGCCAGCAGCCAAGTCGAACAGGGCCACTATGGCTACACCTTC. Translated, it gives CASSQVEQGHYGYTF.

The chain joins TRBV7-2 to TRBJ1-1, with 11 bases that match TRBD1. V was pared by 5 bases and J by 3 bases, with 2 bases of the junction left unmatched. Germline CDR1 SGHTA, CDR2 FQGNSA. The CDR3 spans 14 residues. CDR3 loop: CASSPGQGDTEAFF. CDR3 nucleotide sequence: TGTGCCAGCAGCCCGGGACAGGGGGACACTGAAGCTTTCTTT.

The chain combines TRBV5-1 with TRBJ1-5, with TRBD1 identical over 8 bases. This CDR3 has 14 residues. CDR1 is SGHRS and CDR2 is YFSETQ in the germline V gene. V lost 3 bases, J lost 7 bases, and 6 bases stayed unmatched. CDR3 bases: TGCGCCAGCAGCTCAGACAGGGGCGGGCAGCCCCAGCATTTT. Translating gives CASSSDRGGQPQHF.